This TCR beta chain was found in a study of CD8 T cells in Susac syndrome. An input of roughly 0.45 to 1 ug of RNA was subjected to reverse transcription using random hexamers. TCRdb fed the immunoSEQ multiplex PCR reads into MiXCR, producing one record per CDR3 protein. The sample comprises around 45,000 distinct CDR3 sequences, 93% of which are singletons, and more than 0.45% rests with the top ten. This clonotype appeared once. This CDR3 has 16 residues. V shed 7 bases and J 1 base; nucleotides not matched to a gene: 9. Germline CDR1 SNHLY, CDR2 FYNNEI. Sequencing input: CD8+ T cells from PBMCs. The chain has TRBV2 and TRBJ2-3, with 9 bases identical to TRBD2. The sequence came from a human donor in good health. In nucleotides, the CDR3 is TGTGCCAGCACCCTCGCTTCTAGCGGGGGCACAGATACGCAGTATTTT. Protein: CASTLASSGGTDTQYF.